This T cell receptor beta chain was identified in a study of T cell responses to AZD1222 COVID-19 vaccine. The table came from immunoSEQ multiplex PCR; TCRdb's copy has only in-frame clones and leaves some out. Counted here are 150,000 to 200,000 clones, around 93% occurring once; the ten biggest clones make up around 2.3%. Of note for this clone: The antigen is unknown.

The V gene's germline CDR1 is SNHLY and CDR2 FYNNEI. The germline V and J ends were trimmed by 4 bases and 5 bases, with 14 bases remaining between them. The CDR3 length is 15 residues. Study findings and constraints: As reported, nearly half of all spike-specific TCRs target variant regions that are unmutated. Repertoires were collected only later (after the peak T cell response had occurred).

The chain uses TRBV2 and TRBJ1-4; D call uncertain. This material consisted of peripheral blood, taken on day 0 of AZD1222 vaccination. This clonotype was sampled from an adult in good health. The CDR3 nucleotides read TGTGCCAGCAGTGGTGGGGTGAACCGGAATGAAAAACTGTTTTTT. Its protein is CASSGGVNRNEKLFF.